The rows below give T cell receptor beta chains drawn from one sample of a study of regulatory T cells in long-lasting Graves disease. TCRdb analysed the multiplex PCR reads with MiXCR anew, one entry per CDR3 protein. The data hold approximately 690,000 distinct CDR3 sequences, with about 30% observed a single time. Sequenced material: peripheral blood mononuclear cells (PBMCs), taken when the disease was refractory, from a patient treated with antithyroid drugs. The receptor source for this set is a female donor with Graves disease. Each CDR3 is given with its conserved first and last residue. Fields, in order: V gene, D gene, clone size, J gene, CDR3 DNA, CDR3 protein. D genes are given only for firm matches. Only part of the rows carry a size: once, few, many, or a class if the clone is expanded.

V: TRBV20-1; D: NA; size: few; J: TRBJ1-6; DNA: TGCAGTGCTACGCCCAATCGGAATTCACCCCTCCACTTT; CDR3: CSATPNRNSPLHF
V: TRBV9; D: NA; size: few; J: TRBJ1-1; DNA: TGTGCCAGCAGCGTTTCTCCGGAGGTTTACGACACTGAAGCTTTCTTT; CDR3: CASSVSPEVYDTEAFF
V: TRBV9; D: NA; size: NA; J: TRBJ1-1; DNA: TGTGCCAGCAGCACCGAGGGCGCGGACACTGAAGCTTTCTTT; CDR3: CASSTEGADTEAFF
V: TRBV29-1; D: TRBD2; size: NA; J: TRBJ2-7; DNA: TGCAGCGTTCATGCGGGAGGGCTTTACGAGCAGTACTTC; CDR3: CSVHAGGLYEQYF
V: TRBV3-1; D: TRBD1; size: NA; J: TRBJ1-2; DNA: TGTGCCGGCAGCCAACAGGGGTCGGGTCGGTATGGCTACACCTTC; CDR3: CAGSQQGSGRYGYTF
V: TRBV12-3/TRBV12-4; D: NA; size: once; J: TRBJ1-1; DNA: TGTGCCAGCAGTTTAATATCTGGGGCAGGGGCTTTCTTT; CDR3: CASSLISGAGAFF
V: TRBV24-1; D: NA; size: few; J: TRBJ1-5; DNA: TGTGCCACCAGTGAAACAGACAATCAGCCCCAGCATTTT; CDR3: CATSETDNQPQHF
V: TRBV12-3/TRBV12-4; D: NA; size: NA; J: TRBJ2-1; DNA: TGTGCCAGCACCCGCCTGGGCCGGCGATCCCCCCGGGCCAACAATGAGCAGTTCTTC; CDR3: CASTRLGRRSPRANNEQFF
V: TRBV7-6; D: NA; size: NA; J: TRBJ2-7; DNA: TGTGCCAGCAGCAACCGCGGGACAGCCTCCTACGAGCAGTACTTC; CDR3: CASSNRGTASYEQYF
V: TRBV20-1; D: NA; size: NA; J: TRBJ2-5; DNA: TGCAGTGCTAGGTTGGGGGGAGGCACGGAGACCCAGTACTTC; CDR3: CSARLGGGTETQYF
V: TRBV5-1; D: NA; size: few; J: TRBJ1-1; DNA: TGCGCCAGCAGCTCGGCCGGGGGGCCGAACACTGAAGCTTTCTTT; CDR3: CASSSAGGPNTEAFF
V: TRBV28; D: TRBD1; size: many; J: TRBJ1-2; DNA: TGTGCCAGCAGCAACACAGGAGGGGGCTCTAGCTCCCGCTACACCTTC; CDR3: CASSNTGGGSSSRYTF
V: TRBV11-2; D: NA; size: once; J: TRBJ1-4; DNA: TGTGCCAGCAGCCCCAGGGCTAGTAATGAAAAACTGTTTTTT; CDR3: CASSPRASNEKLFF
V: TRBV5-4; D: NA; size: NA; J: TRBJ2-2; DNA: TGTGCCAGCAGCTTTGAGGGTCGGCGGACCGGGGAGCTGTTTTTT; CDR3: CASSFEGRRTGELFF
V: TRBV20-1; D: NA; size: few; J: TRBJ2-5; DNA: TGCAGTGCAAAGGACGGTGGGAAAGAGACCCAGTACTTC; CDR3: CSAKDGGKETQYF
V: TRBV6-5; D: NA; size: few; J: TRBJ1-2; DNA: TGTGCCAGCAGTTACATAGGGAAGGGTTATGGCTACACCTTC; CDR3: CASSYIGKGYGYTF
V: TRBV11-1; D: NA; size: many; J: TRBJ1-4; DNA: TGTGCCAGCAGCCGAGGCAACGCGGAAAAACTGTTTTTT; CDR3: CASSRGNAEKLFF
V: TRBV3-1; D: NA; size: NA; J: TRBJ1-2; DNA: TGTGCCAGCAGCACACCGACAGAGCTATATGGCTACACCTTC; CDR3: CASSTPTELYGYTF
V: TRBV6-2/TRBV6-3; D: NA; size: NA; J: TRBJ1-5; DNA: TGTGCCAGCAGACCTCCGGGTAGGGGCAATCAGCCCCAGCATTTT; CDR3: CASRPPGRGNQPQHF
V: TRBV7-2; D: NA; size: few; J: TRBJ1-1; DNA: TGTGCCAGCAGCCCACTGGCCAGGACCGTGAACACTGAAGCTTTCTTT; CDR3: CASSPLARTVNTEAFF
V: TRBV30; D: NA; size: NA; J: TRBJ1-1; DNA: TGTGTCTGGAGACCGGGGCCGGCCACTGAAGCTTTCTTT; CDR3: CVWRPGPATEAFF
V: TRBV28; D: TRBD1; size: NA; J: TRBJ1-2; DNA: TGTGCCAGCAGCCCTGACAGGGTAGTCGGCTACACCTTC; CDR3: CASSPDRVVGYTF
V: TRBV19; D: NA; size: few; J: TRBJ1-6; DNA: TGTGCCAGTAACACTGCGGGACAAGGCTCACCCCTCCACTTT; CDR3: CASNTAGQGSPLHF
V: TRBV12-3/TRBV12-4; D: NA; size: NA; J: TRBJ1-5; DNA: TGTGCCAGCAGCCCTTCCCACCGGTTCGCATCTTTT; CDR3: CASSPSHRFASF
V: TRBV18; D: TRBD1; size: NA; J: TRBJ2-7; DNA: TGTGCCAGCTCACCAGTCTCCGCAGGGGGACAGTACGAGCAGTACTTC; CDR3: CASSPVSAGGQYEQYF
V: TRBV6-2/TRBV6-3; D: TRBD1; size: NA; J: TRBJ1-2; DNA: TGTGCCAGCAGTTACCCAGGACAGGGGACCTATGGCTACACCTTC; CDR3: CASSYPGQGTYGYTF
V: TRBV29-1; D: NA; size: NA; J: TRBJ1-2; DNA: TGCAGCGGCACAGACAGGAACTATGGCTACACCTTC; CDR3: CSGTDRNYGYTF